The present TCR beta chain was sequenced within a study of siplizumab effects on memory and regulatory T cells. Study outcomes and limitations: Under siplizumab, an average roughly 69% of mappable alloreactive CD4+ clones were Treg-derived, compared with 25% to 30% in controls. Sequences below about 10^-5 frequency were poorly captured, limiting mapping of alloreactive clones. The majority of clones, roughly 75-97% of proliferating CD4+ or CD8+ clones, lacked an assignable naive or memory phenotype.

The germline CDR1 and CDR2 sequences are LGHNT and FRNRAP. This CDR3 has 16 amino acids. Trimming stripped 8 bases from V and 5 bases from J, with 21 bases between. Details on this clone: As yet, its antigen is unknown.

The study assayed around 9.3 x 10^4 TCR templates per sample. Method: immunoSEQ multiplex PCR; TCRdb's copy keeps in-frame clones and lacks some. The data contain around 45,000 clones, more than 85% of them seen just once; the ten biggest clones take up roughly 0.37%. This rearrangement joins TRBV12-5 to TRBJ2-2; a weak D match, TRBD1 (5 bases). Material for sequencing was naive CD8+ T cells sorted from blood. The sequence came from a human donor in good health. The DNA of the CDR3 is TGTGCTAGTTTCAAGGTGGGGCCAGGGTATACCGGGGAGCTGTTTTTT. Its protein product is CASFKVGPGYTGELFF.